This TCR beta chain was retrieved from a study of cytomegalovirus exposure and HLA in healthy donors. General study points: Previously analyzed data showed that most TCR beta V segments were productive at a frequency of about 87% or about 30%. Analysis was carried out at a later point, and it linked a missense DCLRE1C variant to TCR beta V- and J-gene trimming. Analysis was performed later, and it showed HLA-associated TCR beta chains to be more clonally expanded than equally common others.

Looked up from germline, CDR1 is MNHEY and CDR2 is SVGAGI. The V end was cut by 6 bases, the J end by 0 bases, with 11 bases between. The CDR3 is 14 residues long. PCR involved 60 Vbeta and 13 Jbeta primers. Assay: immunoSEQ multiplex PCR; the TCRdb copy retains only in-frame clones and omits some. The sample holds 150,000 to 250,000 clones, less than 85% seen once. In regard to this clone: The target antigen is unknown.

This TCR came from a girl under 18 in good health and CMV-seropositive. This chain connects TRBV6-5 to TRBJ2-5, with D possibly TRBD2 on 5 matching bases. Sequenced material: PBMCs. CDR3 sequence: CASSVEGHQETQYF. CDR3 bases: TGTGCCAGCAGCGTCGAGGGCCACCAAGAGACCCAGTACTTC.